What follows is one T cell receptor (beta chain) and its context. Its antigen is not identified. A single record per CDR3 protein comes from TCRdb applying MiXCR to the 5' RACE reads. The table has 45,000 to 65,000 distinct CDR3 sequences, about 9.1% seen once. The entry originates in a study of early T cells in non-severe SARS-CoV-2 infection. Regarding the study as a whole: A preference for anti-spike CD8 responses marked VDJdb matching, which missed private and CD4 specificities.

Germline CDR1 and CDR2: SGHTA and FQGNSA. J was trimmed by 10 bases and V by 3 bases; bases with no gene match: 22. The CDR3 is made up of 19 amino acids. This TCR came from an adult who was a healthcare worker with PCR-confirmed SARS-CoV-2 infection or an uninfected control (not recorded which). This chain connects TRBV7-2 to TRBJ2-1; TRBD2 matches 9 bases. Sequenced material: whole blood. CDR3 in DNA: TGTGCCAGCAGCTTGCACCAGCTTAGCGGGGGCGCCTGGAACGGGGAGCAGTTCTTC. As protein: CASSLHQLSGGAWNGEQFF.